The 21 T cell receptor beta chains in this list originate from one sample, sequenced in a study of T cell responses to AZD1222 COVID-19 vaccine. The method was immunoSEQ multiplex PCR; TCRdb's version includes in-frame clones alone and lacks a portion of them. The profile shows fewer than 100,000 clones, less than 85% of them singletons. The source material was peripheral blood, sampled 28 days after the second AZD1222 dose. The receptors here all came from an adult who received the AZD1222 COVID-19 vaccine.

The J gene is TRBJ2-7, the V gene TRBV4-3; TRBD2 aligns across 7 bases. The germline gives CDR1 LGHNA, CDR2 YSLEER. Trimming at V came to 4 bases and at J to 2 bases, leaving 14 bases not matched to a gene. CDR3 length: 17 residues. The CDR3: CASSPLISSGGTYEQYF. The CDR3 DNA reads TGCGCCAGCAGCCCCCTAATTTCTAGCGGAGGCACCTACGAGCAGTACTTC.

The rearrangement uses TRBV7-9 and TRBJ2-5; the D gene is possibly TRBD1 (6 bases). Per germline, CDR1 SEHNR and CDR2 FQNEAQ (reference sequence). V lost 6 bases to trimming and J lost 2 bases, with 10 bases between them. The CDR3 totals 13 residues. In DNA, the CDR3 is TGTGCCAGCAGTTCCGGGACACAAGAGACCCAGTACTTC. Translating it yields CASSSGTQETQYF. Drawing the rest from reference TRBV7-9 and TRBJ2-5, the complete variable domain is DTGVSQNPRHKITKRGQNVTFRCDPISEHNRLYWYRQTLGQGPEFLTYFQNEAQLEKSRLLSDRFSAERPKGSFSTLEIQRTEQGDSAMYLCASSSGTQETQYFGPGTRLLVL.

The rearrangement links TRBV27 to TRBJ1-1, with 12 nucleotides matching TRBD1. CDR3 length: 14 residues. CDR1 MNHEY and CDR2 SMNVEV come from the germline V gene (reference sequence). The J segment lost 4 bases and the V segment lost 3 bases, leaving 0 bases of the junction unmatched. The CDR3 sequence: CASSLGQGATEAFF. For the CDR3, the DNA is TGTGCCAGCAGTTTGGGACAGGGGGCCACTGAAGCTTTCTTT.

The V call is TRBV7-8, the J call TRBJ2-2, with 14 bases aligning to TRBD2. This CDR3 contains 18 residues. The germline V gene encodes CDR1 SGHVS and CDR2 FQNEAQ. V was pared by 5 bases and J by 3 bases, with 8 bases of the junction left unmatched. CDR3 sequence reads: CASSPRGLAGVDTGELFF. Written as DNA, the CDR3 is TGTGCCAGCAGCCCCAGGGGACTAGCGGGAGTTGACACCGGGGAGCTGTTTTTT.

This clone was found once. The chain carries TRBV10-3 and TRBJ1-1; D not resolved. This CDR3 has 13 residues. Germline V CDR1 and CDR2: ENHRY, SYGVKD. Trimming took off 6 bases at V and 0 bases at J, with 8 bases between the two ends. The CDR3 DNA reads TGTGCCATCAGGATGGATCTGAACACTGAAGCTTTCTTT. Translating gives CAIRMDLNTEAFF.

The chain uses TRBV2 and TRBJ2-3; 7 nucleotides align to TRBD1. After removal of 6 bases from V and 1 base from J, the junction contained 4 bases not matched to a gene. Germline V gene sequence: CDR1 SNHLY, CDR2 FYNNEI. The CDR3 consists of 14 residues. CDR3 nucleotides: TGTGCCAGCAGCCTCGACAGGGGCACAGATACGCAGTATTTT. Amino acids: CASSLDRGTDTQYF.

The chain joins TRBV5-6 to TRBJ1-1; 8 bases are shared with TRBD1. The CDR3 spans 12 residues. The junction had 2 bases not matched to a gene; V was cut back by 4 bases and J by 6 bases. Germline V CDR1 and CDR2: SGHDT, YYEEEE. DNA for the CDR3: TGTGCCAGCAGCGGACAGGGCCCTGAAGCTTTCTTT. Amino acid sequence: CASSGQGPEAFF.

The rearrangement uses TRBV7-6 and TRBJ2-5; D call uncertain. The CDR3 extends over 15 amino acids. Germline assignment: CDR1 SGHVS and CDR2 FNYEAQ. Trimming left V 5 bases short and J 5 bases short, with 18 bases between. The CDR3 is CASSPVATLGETQYF. The CDR3 nucleotides are TGTGCCAGCAGCCCCGTAGCTACTCTCGGGGAGACCCAGTACTTC. Using reference TRBV7-6 and TRBJ2-5 for the parts outside the CDR3, the full variable domain is GAGVSQSPRYKVTKRGQDVALRCDPISGHVSLYWYRQALGQGPEFLTYFNYEAQQDKSGLPNDRFSAERPEGSISTLTIQRTEQRDSAMYRCASSPVATLGETQYFGPGTRLLVL.

This chain links TRBV5-1 with TRBJ2-1; D might be TRBD2 (5 bases). V was clipped by 0 bases and J by 5 bases, with 15 bases between them. The CDR3 consists of 16 residues. CDR1 and CDR2 from the germline V gene are SGHRS and YFSETQ. The CDR3 spells CASSLAGEHGDNEQFF. The CDR3 DNA is TGCGCCAGCAGCTTGGCCGGGGAACACGGGGACAATGAGCAGTTCTTC.

As for this clone: Other DNA sequences in this specimen translate into the identical CDR3. This chain connects TRBV7-9 to TRBJ1-1; no definite D call. Trimming shortened V by 3 bases and J by 4 bases, and 9 bases separated the two germline ends. The germline V gene has CDR1 SEHNR and CDR2 FQNEAQ (reference sequence). The CDR3 is made up of 13 amino acids. CDR3 sequence (DNA): TGTGCCAGCAGCTTTGGCCAGGCCACTGAAGCTTTCTTT. The encoded protein is CASSFGQATEAFF.

This chain links TRBV5-1 with TRBJ2-3; D is ambiguous. The CDR3 is 14 amino acids. V shed 3 bases and J shed 0 bases, with 8 bases lying between them. Germline loops: CDR1 SGHRS, CDR2 YFSETQ. The CDR3 loop reads CASSWATSTDTQYF. The CDR3 DNA sequence: TGCGCCAGCAGCTGGGCCACTAGCACAGATACGCAGTATTTT. The whole variable domain, remainder taken from reference TRBV5-1 and TRBJ2-3, is KAGVTQTPRYLIKTRGQQVTLSCSPISGHRSVSWYQQTPGQGLQFLFEYFSETQRNKGNFPGRFSGRQFSNSRSEMNVSTLELGDSALYLCASSWATSTDTQYFGPGTRLTVL.

The rearrangement links TRBV9 to TRBJ2-4, with 14 bases aligning to TRBD2. This CDR3 has 18 residues. The junction had 6 bases not matched to a gene; V was cut back by 3 bases and J by 1 base. From germline, CDR1 is SGDLS and CDR2 YYNGEE. The CDR3 DNA sequence: TGTGCCAGCAGCGCGGGACTAGCGGGAGCTGCGGCCAAAAACATTCAGTACTTC. Translated, it gives CASSAGLAGAAAKNIQYF.

This clone has just one count. V is TRBV29-1 and J is TRBJ2-3, with TRBD1 identical over 8 bases. The CDR3 has 16 residues. Germline trimming cut 1 base from V and 0 bases from J; bases unmatched to any gene: 6. CDR1 and CDR2 (germline): SQVTM, ANQGSEA. As DNA, the CDR3 is TGCAGCGTTGAAGGGACAGGGCTTTCAAGCACAGATACGCAGTATTTT. Translating it yields CSVEGTGLSSTDTQYF.

The V and J genes are TRBV4-2 and TRBJ1-1; D is uncertain. V was shortened by 1 base and J by 0 bases, with 9 bases between the two germline ends. Germline CDR1 LGHNA, CDR2 YNFKEQ. The CDR3 runs 15 residues. CDR3 DNA: TGTGCCAGCAGCCAAGTGGGCAGATTGAACACTGAAGCTTTCTTT. This translates into CASSQVGRLNTEAFF.

This chain's CDR3 is CASSSGGAQYF. The DNA of the CDR3 is TGTGCCAGCAGCTCCGGGGGGGCCCAGTACTTC. The chain is built from TRBV11-3 and TRBJ2-5; 8 nucleotides align to TRBD2. The germline V gene encodes CDR1 SGHNT and CDR2 YENEEA. The CDR3 runs 11 residues. The V and J ends lost 4 bases and 9 bases, in that order; junction bases with no gene match: 1.

This chain connects TRBV11-2 to TRBJ2-1; D not certain. V lost 4 bases and J lost 7, with 8 bases in between. CDR1 is SGHAT, CDR2 FQNNGV, per germline. The CDR3 has 12 amino acids. CDR3 DNA sequence: TGTGCCAGCAGCTACTCACTGAATGAGCAGTTCTTC. This gives the protein CASSYSLNEQFF.

The chain couples TRBV5-1 to TRBJ1-2; D might be TRBD1 (6 bases). Trimming took off 4 bases at V and 8 bases at J, with 21 bases between the two ends. This CDR3 is built from 15 residues. CDR1 and CDR2 (germline): SGHRS, YFSETQ. This CDR3 reads CASSRRDDRSKGYTF. As DNA, the CDR3 is TGCGCCAGCAGCCGCAGAGATGACAGGAGTAAGGGCTACACCTTC. Using reference TRBV5-1 and TRBJ1-2 for the parts outside the CDR3, the full variable domain is KAGVTQTPRYLIKTRGQQVTLSCSPISGHRSVSWYQQTPGQGLQFLFEYFSETQRNKGNFPGRFSGRQFSNSRSEMNVSTLELGDSALYLCASSRRDDRSKGYTFGSGTRLTVV.

The CDR3 bases are TGTGCCAGCTCGAGAGCTAACTATGGCTACACCTTC. This encodes CASSRANYGYTF. V and J are TRBV6-5 and TRBJ1-2, with D unclear. The CDR3 sequence is 12 residues long. CDR1 is MNHEY and CDR2 is SVGAGI in the germline V gene. Deletions cut 8 bases from V and 0 bases from J, with 7 bases between.

This sequence joins TRBV19 and TRBJ1-2; D remains ambiguous. Germline V gene data show CDR1 as LNHDA and CDR2 as SQIVND (reference sequence). The ends were cut back, 1 base at V and 2 bases at J, with 8 bases in the middle. This CDR3 region has 14 residues. DNA of the CDR3: TGTGCCAGTAGTATAGTTGGGCGGAACTATGGCTACACCTTC. Translation: CASSIVGRNYGYTF.

This clone has just one count. The rearrangement links TRBV11-3 to TRBJ2-7; 7 positions match TRBD1. The CDR3 loop spans 15 amino acids. The V and J ends lost 1 base and 0 bases, in that order; junction bases with no gene match: 3. The germline gives CDR1 SGHNT, CDR2 YENEEA. The CDR3 region is CASSLGQGGSYEQYF. DNA for the CDR3: TGTGCCAGCAGCTTAGGACAGGGCGGCTCCTACGAGCAGTACTTC.

The gene calls are TRBV29-1 and TRBJ2-1, with 7 bases matching TRBD2. Germline trimming cut 6 bases from V and 6 bases from J; bases unmatched to any gene: 8. In germline, CDR1 is SQVTM, CDR2 ANQGSEA. The CDR3 has 13 residues. The CDR3 DNA reads TGCAGCGTCGGAACGGGACTAACCAATGAGCAGTTCTTC. This sequence encodes CSVGTGLTNEQFF.